The 13 T cell receptor beta chains reported below all come from one sample, sequenced in a study of blood T cell repertoires in COVID-19. Only in-frame clones appear in the TCRdb table, and some are missing; sequencing was by immunoSEQ multiplex PCR. The sample consists of fewer than 300,000 clones, around 89% of them appearing once. Sample: peripheral blood. These receptors were collected from a man in his thirties or forties with acute or convalescent COVID-19.

This clone has just one count. The chain couples TRBV12-3 or TRBV12-4 to TRBJ1-1; a possible D gene is TRBD1 (5 bases). The V end lost 6 bases, the J end lost 2 bases, and 10 bases lay between the germline ends. The length of the CDR3 is 13 residues. The CDR3: CASSRQTNTEAFF. The CDR3 nucleotides are TGTGCCAGCAGCCGACAGACAAACACTGAAGCTTTCTTT.

The chain links TRBV5-1 to TRBJ2-7; D ambiguous. V lost 4 bases to trimming and J lost 4 bases, with 15 bases between them. The CDR3 has 14 residues. Germline CDR1 and CDR2: SGHRS and YFSETQ. The CDR3 here is CASSPITAIYEQYF. In nucleotides, the CDR3 is TGCGCCAGCAGCCCGATAACTGCAATTTACGAGCAGTACTTC.

This clone was detected once. The V gene is TRBV4-2, the J gene TRBJ1-2, with 9 bases matching TRBD1. J gave up 7 bases and V 1 base, and 10 bases lay outside the gene matches. Germline values: CDR1 LGHNA, CDR2 YNFKEQ. The CDR3 consists of 16 residues. CDR3 loop: CASSQGADRGAFGYTF. CDR3 nucleotides: TGTGCCAGCAGCCAAGGTGCCGACAGGGGGGCGTTTGGCTACACCTTC.

This clone has just one count. The junction does not match germline at one end; this may be a read error. This rearrangement joins TRBV28 to TRBJ1-2, with D tentatively TRBD1 (6 bases). The length of the CDR3 is 11 residues. Germline V gene sequence: CDR1 MDHEN, CDR2 SYDVKM. The CDR3 coding sequence is TGTGCCAGCAGTTCTTTACAGGGCCCTTCATTC. It yields the protein CASSSLQGPSF.

The chain carries TRBV3-1 (or the pseudogene TRBV3-2) and TRBJ1-1; D is ambiguous. In germline, CDR1 is LGHDT, CDR2 YNNKEL (reference sequence). Trimming pared 4 bases from V and 9 bases from J, leaving 15 bases between. The CDR3 is 13 amino acids. In DNA form, the CDR3 reads TGTGCCAGCAGCCCTCACCGAGCGGGCCAAGCTTTCTTT. Translated, it gives CASSPHRAGQAFF.

The chain has TRBV2 and TRBJ1-2; no definite D call. The CDR3 is 13 amino acids. Germline values: CDR1 SNHLY, CDR2 FYNNEI. V lost 3 bases and J 4 bases, leaving 9 bases between the germline ends. The CDR3 sequence: CASSESGPYGYTF. CDR3 DNA: TGTGCCAGCAGTGAGAGCGGTCCCTATGGCTACACCTTC.

In regard to this clone: One junction end disagrees with the germline gene, perhaps due to a read error. The rearrangement uses TRBV11-2 and TRBJ2-7; D ambiguous. The germline V gene encodes CDR1 SGHAT and CDR2 FQNNGV. This CDR3 has 13 amino acids. For the CDR3, the DNA is TGTGTCAGCAGCCGTCCCCTCGGGTCCGAGCAGTACTTC. Amino acid sequence: CVSSRPLGSEQYF.

This chain links TRBV29-1 with TRBJ1-1, with TRBD1 identical over 8 bases. V was clipped by 7 bases and J by 7 bases; unmatched bases: 11. This CDR3 is 13 amino acids long. Germline CDR1 is SQVTM and CDR2 is ANQGSEA. CDR3: CSGIGQGAFEAFF. CDR3 DNA: TGCAGCGGGATCGGGCAGGGGGCATTTGAAGCTTTCTTT.

The chain employs TRBV9 and TRBJ2-5, with 7 bases fitting TRBD2. V lost 0 bases and J lost 5; bases outside the gene matches: 4. The CDR3 totals 14 residues. Germline values: CDR1 SGDLS, CDR2 YYNGEE. CDR3 residues: CASSVGRGGETQYF. In DNA form, the CDR3 reads TGTGCCAGCAGCGTAGGTCGGGGAGGGGAGACCCAGTACTTC.

The chain recombines TRBV5-4 with TRBJ1-2, with TRBD1 as a possible D gene (6 bases). V was pared by 3 bases and J by 1 base, with 16 bases between. Germline CDR1 is SGHNT and CDR2 is YYREEE (reference sequence). The CDR3 consists of 16 residues. DNA for the CDR3: TGTGCCAGCAGCTGGTGGTCGGGGGGCTTTAACTATGGCTACACCTTC. Amino acids: CASSWWSGGFNYGYTF.

J is TRBJ2-7 and V is TRBV10-3; D gene ambiguous. CDR3 size: 13 residues. V was trimmed by 4 bases and J by 3 bases, leaving 10 bases between them. Germline-derived CDR1 and CDR2 are ENHRY and SYGVKD. The CDR3: CAISAGINYEQYF. CDR3 nucleotides: TGTGCCATCAGTGCAGGAATAAACTACGAGCAGTACTTC.

V usage is TRBV12-3 or TRBV12-4 and J usage is TRBJ1-2; D is ambiguous. The CDR3 contains 13 residues. V lost 6 bases and J lost 5, with 13 bases in between. CDR3 nucleotide sequence: TGTGCCAGCAGGGCGGATCGTGGGTATGGCTACACCTTC. This encodes CASRADRGYGYTF.

This clone was seen more than once but under ten times. The rearrangement links TRBV28 to TRBJ2-1; D is perhaps TRBD2 (7 bases). CDR1 and CDR2 (germline): MDHEN, SYDVKM. The CDR3 contains 15 residues. V was shortened by 6 bases and J by 4 bases, with 16 bases between the two germline ends. The DNA of the CDR3 is TGTGCCAGCAGCCAAGGGGGGGCCGCGTACAATGAGCAGTTCTTC. Translating gives CASSQGGAAYNEQFF.